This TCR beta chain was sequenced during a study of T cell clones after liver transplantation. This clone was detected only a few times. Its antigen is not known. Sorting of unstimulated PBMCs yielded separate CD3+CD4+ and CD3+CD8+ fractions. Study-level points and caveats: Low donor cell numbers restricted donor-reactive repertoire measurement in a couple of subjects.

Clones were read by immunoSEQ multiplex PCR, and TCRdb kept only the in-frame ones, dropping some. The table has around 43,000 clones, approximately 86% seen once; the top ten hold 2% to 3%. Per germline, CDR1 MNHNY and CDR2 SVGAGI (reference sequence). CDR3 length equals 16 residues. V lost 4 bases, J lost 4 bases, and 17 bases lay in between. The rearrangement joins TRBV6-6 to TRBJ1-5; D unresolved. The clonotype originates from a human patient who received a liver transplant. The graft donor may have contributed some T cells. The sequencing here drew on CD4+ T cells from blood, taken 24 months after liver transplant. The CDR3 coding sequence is TGTGCCAGCAGTTTTAGGGTGAATGACCCAAATCAGCCCCAGCATTTT. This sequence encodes CASSFRVNDPNQPQHF.